Listed here are 2 T cell receptor beta chains from one sample, sequenced in a study of blood T cells in healthy people across ages. A second PCR of roughly 6 to 12 cycles used a sample-barcoded 5' primer and a J-beta primer mix. TCRdb recomputed calls from the 5' RACE reads with MiXCR, one row per CDR3 protein. This sample has about a million distinct CDR3 sequences; about 51% occur once, and the top ten carry over 20%. The specimen was blood. The receptors come from a woman in her sixties in good health.

V is TRBV11-2 and J is TRBJ2-7; 9 bases are shared with TRBD1. TRBJ2-5 explains the end of the DNA better; the J call may be wrong. This CDR3 region has 15 residues. Germline CDR1 reads SGHAT; CDR2 reads FQNNGV. CDR3 region: CASSSTRGTGETQYF. The CDR3 DNA reads as TGTGCCAGCAGCTCTACGAGGGGGACAGGGGAGACCCAGTACTTC.

The chain uses TRBV10-3 and TRBJ2-7; 10 nucleotides match TRBD1. The CDR3 totals 15 residues. Germline V gives CDR1 ENHRY, CDR2 SYGVKD. Trimming took 0 bases from V and 3 from J; bases not matched to a gene: 2. DNA for the CDR3: TGTGCCATCAGTGAGTCTGGACAGGGGGTCTACGAGCAGTACTTC. Its protein is CAISESGQGVYEQYF.